This passage covers 25 T cell receptor beta chains from one sample sequenced in a study of cytomegalovirus exposure and HLA in healthy donors (dated by TCRdb to 2015 to 2018). The library was built by means of the immunoSEQ multiplex PCR assay. TCRdb stores this immuneACCESS table with in-frame sequences only. Part of the clones is absent; in the studies checked, under half of the shortfall reflects unresolved V genes, and no reason is known for the rest. Across this sample there are roughly 330,000 clones, with roughly 87% seen only once. Of the sample, roughly 1.2% falls within the top ten clones. Sequences were obtained from PBMCs. Source of these receptors: a woman aged 25 to 45 in good health and CMV-seropositive.

V usage is TRBV9 and J usage is TRBJ2-7, with a possible D match to TRBD1 (5 bases). Trimming removed 3 bases from V and 1 base from J, with 8 bases in between. There are 13 residues in the CDR3. Germline V gene sequence: CDR1 SGDLS, CDR2 YYNGEE. CDR3 protein: CASSATDSYEQYF. CDR3 in DNA: TGTGCCAGCAGCGCGACAGATTCCTACGAGCAGTACTTC.

The chain has TRBV30 and TRBJ2-1; D is undetermined. Germline V gives CDR1 GTSNPN, CDR2 SVGIG (reference sequence). The CDR3 has 16 residues. The V gene lost 2 bases and the J gene lost 7 bases, with 21 bases spanning the gap. The CDR3 region is CAWSRHNPTMRNEQFF. The CDR3 nucleotides read TGTGCCTGGAGTCGACATAATCCTACAATGAGGAATGAGCAGTTCTTC.

This clone was observed once. The chain is built from TRBV6-5 and TRBJ2-1; 11 bases are a match to TRBD2. The germline CDR1 and CDR2 sequences are MNHEY and SVGAGI. J lost 12 bases, V lost 5 bases, and 3 bases had no gene match. The CDR3 has 12 amino acids. The DNA for the CDR3 is TGTGCCAGCAGTCTTAGCGGGGGGGTGCAGTTCTTC. Amino acids: CASSLSGGVQFF.

V is TRBV27 and J is TRBJ2-7; a possible D gene is TRBD2 (5 bases). The CDR3 has 15 amino acids. Germline V CDR1 and CDR2: MNHEY, SMNVEV (reference sequence). V was cut by 1 base and J by 4 bases, with 14 bases left in between. The CDR3 protein is CASSLFWEKGYEQYF. In DNA, the CDR3 is TGTGCCAGCAGTTTATTTTGGGAGAAAGGGTACGAGCAGTACTTC.

This chain connects TRBV28 to TRBJ2-7; 7 bases line up with TRBD2. The V gene end was trimmed by 7 bases and the J gene end by 3 bases; junction bases not matched to a gene: 12. The germline V gene encodes CDR1 MDHEN and CDR2 SYDVKM. The length of the CDR3 is 15 residues. The CDR3 here is CASNAAAAGVYEQYF. As DNA, the CDR3 is TGTGCCAGCAATGCTGCGGCGGCGGGAGTCTACGAGCAGTACTTC.

The rearrangement links TRBV18 to TRBJ1-2; D gene ambiguous. Germline V gene data show CDR1 as KGHSH and CDR2 as LQKENI. The V and J ends lost 1 base and 10 bases respectively, with 25 bases between them. The CDR3 contains 17 residues. CDR3 residues: CASSPRGAGYGYTLYTF. The CDR3 nucleotides are TGTGCCAGCTCACCACGGGGAGCCGGCTATGGCTACACCCTCTACACCTTC.

The J gene is TRBJ2-3, the V gene TRBV27; 8 positions match TRBD1. Germline V CDR1 and CDR2: MNHEY, SMNVEV (reference sequence). CDR3 length: 13 residues. Germline trimming cut 7 bases from V and 1 base from J; bases unmatched to any gene: 1. The CDR3 DNA reads as TGTGCCAGCACAGGGGGCGGCACAGATACGCAGTATTTT. It specifies CASTGGGTDTQYF.

The CDR3 region is CAWSGRGRSGNTIYF. The CDR3, as DNA: TGTGCCTGGAGTGGAAGGGGAAGGTCTGGAAACACCATATATTTT. The chain links TRBV30 to TRBJ1-3; maybe TRBD1 (5 bases). V was trimmed by 1 base and J by 1 base, leaving 11 bases between them. Per germline, CDR1 GTSNPN and CDR2 SVGIG (reference sequence). The CDR3 is 15 residues long.

The chain combines TRBV9 with TRBJ2-1, with TRBD2 matching over 8 bases. The V segment lost 3 bases and the J segment 8 bases; nucleotides outside the gene matches: 7. The germline V gene encodes CDR1 SGDLS and CDR2 YYNGEE. The CDR3 extends over 14 amino acids. The chain's CDR3 is CASSGGTRNYEQFF. The CDR3 DNA follows: TGTGCCAGCAGCGGGGGGACTAGAAACTATGAGCAGTTCTTC.

This clone appeared a single time. The chain links TRBV28 to TRBJ2-3; 11 bases map to TRBD1. CDR1 and CDR2 from the germline V gene are MDHEN and SYDVKM. V dropped 6 bases and J dropped 1; count of bases not matched to a gene: 3. The CDR3 length is 15 residues. CDR3 amino acids: CASRDRGRGTDTQYF. DNA of the CDR3: TGTGCCAGCAGGGACAGGGGGCGCGGCACAGATACGCAGTATTTT.

The rearrangement joins TRBV18 to TRBJ2-5, with D perhaps assigned TRBD1 or TRBD2 (5 bases each). This CDR3 region has 12 residues. V was shortened by 4 bases and J by 5 bases, with 8 bases between the two germline ends. Germline values: CDR1 KGHSH, CDR2 LQKENI. The CDR3 sequence: CASSQGTETQYF. The DNA for the CDR3 is TGTGCCAGCTCACAGGGGACCGAGACCCAGTACTTC.

In nucleotides, the CDR3 is TGTGCCAGCAGCGGCCCCCCAGGGGGCTACAATGAGCAGTTCTTC. It specifies CASSGPPGGYNEQFF. This chain connects TRBV5-4 to TRBJ2-1; TRBD1 matches at 7 bases. Germline V lookup: CDR1 SGHNT, CDR2 YYREEE (reference sequence). CDR3 size: 15 residues. V lost 4 bases to trimming and J lost 3 bases; unmatched junction nucleotides: 7.

V and J are TRBV6-4 and TRBJ2-2; 7 nucleotides match TRBD1. The CDR3 totals 14 residues. Germline CDR1 and CDR2: MRHNA and SNTAGT. V lost 6 bases and J lost 7; bases outside the gene matches: 8. CDR3 in amino acids: CASSLDYRGGELFF. For the CDR3, the DNA is TGTGCCAGCAGCCTCGACTACAGGGGCGGGGAGCTGTTTTTT.

The chain carries TRBV5-6 and TRBJ2-7; 9 positions match TRBD2. Germline values: CDR1 SGHDT, CDR2 YYEEEE. This CDR3 region has 15 residues. V gave up 0 bases and J gave up 3 bases; unmatched junction bases: 4. The CDR3 sequence is CASSLGAGGFYEQYF. The CDR3 DNA follows: TGTGCCAGCAGCTTGGGCGCGGGAGGGTTCTACGAGCAGTACTTC.

This sequence joins TRBV5-6 and TRBJ2-1, with 10 nucleotides matching TRBD2. The CDR3 runs to 14 residues. Germline trimming cut 4 bases from V and 9 bases from J; bases unmatched to any gene: 7. Germline values: CDR1 SGHDT, CDR2 YYEEEE. CDR3 in amino acids: CASSEREGLGEQFF. DNA of the CDR3: TGTGCCAGCAGCGAGCGGGAGGGCCTGGGTGAGCAGTTCTTC.

The CDR3 is CASRGLGSYGYTF. The CDR3 DNA is TGTGCCAGCAGGGGCCTGGGGAGCTATGGCTACACCTTC. V usage is TRBV6-1 and J usage is TRBJ1-2; D is ambiguous. Deletions cut 6 bases from V and 4 bases from J, with 12 bases between. The CDR3 runs 13 residues. CDR1 is MNHNS and CDR2 is SASEGT in the germline V gene.

The rearrangement links TRBV29-1 to TRBJ2-1; D is perhaps TRBD2 (5 bases). The CDR3 has 15 residues. V dropped 6 bases and J dropped 6 bases, with 21 bases sitting between them. Germline-derived CDR1 and CDR2 are SQVTM and ANQGSEA. In nucleotides, the CDR3 is TGCAGCGTCACCGGCGGAGGTACTACACTCAATGAGCAGTTCTTC. Translating gives CSVTGGGTTLNEQFF.

This rearrangement joins TRBV27 to TRBJ1-6; D not certain. The germline V and J ends were trimmed by 8 bases and 7 bases, with 9 bases remaining between them. This CDR3 is 12 amino acids long. Germline V gives CDR1 MNHEY, CDR2 SMNVEV (reference sequence). The CDR3 is CASRETNSPLHF. The CDR3 DNA is TGTGCCAGCCGCGAGACAAATTCACCCCTCCACTTT.

This chain uses TRBV7-2 with TRBJ2-3; 8 bases line up with TRBD2. Looked up from germline, CDR1 is SGHTA and CDR2 is FQGNSA. CDR3 size: 15 residues. V gave up 2 bases and J gave up 2 bases; unmatched junction bases: 3. This CDR3 is CASSLTGGVTDTQYF. The CDR3 nucleotides are TGTGCCAGCAGCTTAACCGGGGGGGTCACAGATACGCAGTATTTT.

The rearrangement uses TRBV19 and TRBJ1-2; no clear D. V lost 0 bases, J lost 3 bases, and 5 bases lay in between. The CDR3 is made up of 13 amino acids. Germline CDR1 reads LNHDA; CDR2 reads SQIVND (reference sequence). The CDR3 bases are TGTGCCAGTAGTATAGAGGGTTACTATGGCTACACCTTC. Its protein is CASSIEGYYGYTF.

The gene calls are TRBV25-1 and TRBJ2-5; D is unresolved. V lost 2 bases, J lost 5 bases, and 3 bases lay in between. CDR1 is MGHDK, CDR2 SYGVNS, per germline. This CDR3 has 11 residues. The CDR3 is CASSEKETQYF. The DNA of the CDR3 is TGTGCCAGCAGTGAAAAGGAGACCCAGTACTTC.

The chain has TRBV18 and TRBJ1-1; the match to TRBD1 covers 7 bases. With V trimmed by 6 bases and J by 2 bases, 3 bases remained unmatched. The length of the CDR3 is 13 residues. The germline CDR1 and CDR2 sequences are KGHSH and LQKENI. Here the CDR3 reads CASSNRGNTEAFF. CDR3 coding DNA: TGTGCCAGCTCCAACAGGGGCAACACTGAAGCTTTCTTT.

The chain has TRBV7-6 and TRBJ2-5; 7 nucleotides line up with TRBD1. Germline lookup yields CDR1 SGHVS and CDR2 FNYEAQ. This CDR3 spans 17 amino acids. Losses at the gene ends were 1 base for V and 5 bases for J; bases not matched to a gene: 13. The CDR3 DNA reads TGTGCCAGCAGCTTAGACTCTCCGCTCAGGGGGATTGAGACCCAGTACTTC. Amino acid sequence: CASSLDSPLRGIETQYF.

The rearrangement uses TRBV9 and TRBJ1-3, with D perhaps matching TRBD1 (5 bases). Germline CDR1 SGDLS, CDR2 YYNGEE. V gave up 0 bases and J gave up 2 bases, with 15 bases separating them. CDR3 length equals 17 residues. The CDR3 protein is CASSVDPPTGPGNTIYF. The CDR3 nucleotides read TGTGCCAGCAGCGTAGATCCCCCCACGGGACCTGGAAACACCATATATTTT.

This chain uses TRBV30 with TRBJ2-7; D perhaps matches TRBD1 (6 bases). CDR3 length: 13 residues. Trimming removed 1 base at V and 0 bases at J, with 7 bases between. The V gene's germline CDR1 is GTSNPN and CDR2 SVGIG (reference sequence). The CDR3 sequence: CAWSADSSYEQYF. In DNA form, the CDR3 reads TGTGCCTGGAGTGCGGACAGCTCCTACGAGCAGTACTTC.